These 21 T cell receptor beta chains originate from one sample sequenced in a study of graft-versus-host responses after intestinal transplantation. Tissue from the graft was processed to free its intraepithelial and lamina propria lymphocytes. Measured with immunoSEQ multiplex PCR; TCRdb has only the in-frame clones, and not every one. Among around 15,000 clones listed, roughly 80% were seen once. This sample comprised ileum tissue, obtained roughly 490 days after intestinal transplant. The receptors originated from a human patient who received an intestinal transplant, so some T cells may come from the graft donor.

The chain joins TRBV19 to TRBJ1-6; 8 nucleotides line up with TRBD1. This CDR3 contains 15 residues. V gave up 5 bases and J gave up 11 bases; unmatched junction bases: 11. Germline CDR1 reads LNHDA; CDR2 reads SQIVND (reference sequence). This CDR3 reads CASSENTGGGAPLHF. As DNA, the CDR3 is TGTGCCAGTAGTGAGAATACAGGGGGGGGAGCACCCCTCCACTTT.

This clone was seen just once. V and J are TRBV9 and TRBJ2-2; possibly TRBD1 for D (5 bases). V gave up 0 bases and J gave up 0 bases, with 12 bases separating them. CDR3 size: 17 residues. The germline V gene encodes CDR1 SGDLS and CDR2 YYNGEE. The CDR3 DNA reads TGTGCCAGCAGCGTAGGGGGCCTGATAGCGAACACCGGGGAGCTGTTTTTT. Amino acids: CASSVGGLIANTGELFF.

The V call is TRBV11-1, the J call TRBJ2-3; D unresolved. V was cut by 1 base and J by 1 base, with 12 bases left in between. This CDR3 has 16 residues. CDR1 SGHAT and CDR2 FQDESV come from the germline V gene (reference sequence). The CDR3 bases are TGTGCCAGCAGCTTAGGGTACAATTCCCGCACAGATACGCAGTATTTT. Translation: CASSLGYNSRTDTQYF. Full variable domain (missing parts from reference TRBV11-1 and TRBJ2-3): EAEVAQSPRYKITEKSQAVAFWCDPISGHATLYWYRQILGQGPELLVQFQDESVVDDSQLPKDRFSAERLKGVDSTLKIQPAELGDSAMYLCASSLGYNSRTDTQYFGPGTRLTVL.

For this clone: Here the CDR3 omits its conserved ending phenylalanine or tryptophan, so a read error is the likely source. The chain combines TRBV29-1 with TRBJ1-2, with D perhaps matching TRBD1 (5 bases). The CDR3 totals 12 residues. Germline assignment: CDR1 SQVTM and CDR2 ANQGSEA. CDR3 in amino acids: CSVSGDRYGYTL. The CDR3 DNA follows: TGTAGCGTTTCCGGGGACCGCTATGGCTACACCCTC.

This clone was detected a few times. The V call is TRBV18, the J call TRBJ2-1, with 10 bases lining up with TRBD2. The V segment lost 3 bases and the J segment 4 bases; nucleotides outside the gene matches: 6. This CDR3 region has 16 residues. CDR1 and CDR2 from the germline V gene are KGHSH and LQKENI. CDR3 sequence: CASSPQAGGDYNEQFF. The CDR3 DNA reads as TGTGCCAGCTCACCTCAAGCGGGAGGGGATTACAATGAGCAGTTCTTC.

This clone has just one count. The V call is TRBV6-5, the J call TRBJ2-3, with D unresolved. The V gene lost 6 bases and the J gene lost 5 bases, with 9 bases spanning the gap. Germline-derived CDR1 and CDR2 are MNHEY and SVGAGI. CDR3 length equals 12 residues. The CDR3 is CASSRPQDTQYF. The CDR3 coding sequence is TGTGCCAGCAGCCGCCCTCAAGATACGCAGTATTTT.

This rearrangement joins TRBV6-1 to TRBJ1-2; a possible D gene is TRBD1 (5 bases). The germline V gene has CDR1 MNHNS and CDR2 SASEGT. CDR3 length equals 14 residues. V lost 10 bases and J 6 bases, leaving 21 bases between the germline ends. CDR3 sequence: CAIPNPGSANGYTF. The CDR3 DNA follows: TGTGCCATCCCCAATCCAGGGTCTGCGAATGGCTACACCTTC.

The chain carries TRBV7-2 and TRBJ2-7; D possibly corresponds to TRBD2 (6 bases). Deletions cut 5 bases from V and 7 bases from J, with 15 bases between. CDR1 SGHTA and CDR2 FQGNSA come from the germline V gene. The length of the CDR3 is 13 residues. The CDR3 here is CASSTGRRDEQYF. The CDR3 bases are TGTGCCAGCAGCACGGGACGGAGGGATGAGCAGTACTTC.

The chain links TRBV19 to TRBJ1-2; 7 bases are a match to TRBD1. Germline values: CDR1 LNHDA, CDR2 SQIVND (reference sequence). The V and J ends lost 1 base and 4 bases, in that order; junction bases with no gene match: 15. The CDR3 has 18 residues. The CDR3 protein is CASSIVGGSTRTGYGYTF. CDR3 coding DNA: TGTGCCAGTAGTATAGTAGGAGGTTCCACCAGGACAGGCTATGGCTACACCTTC.

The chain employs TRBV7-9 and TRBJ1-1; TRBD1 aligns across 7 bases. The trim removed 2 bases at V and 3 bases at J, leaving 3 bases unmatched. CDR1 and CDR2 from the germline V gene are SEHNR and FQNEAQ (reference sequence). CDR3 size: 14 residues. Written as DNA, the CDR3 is TGTGCCAGCAGCTTAACGACAGGGTACACTGAAGCTTTCTTT. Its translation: CASSLTTGYTEAFF.

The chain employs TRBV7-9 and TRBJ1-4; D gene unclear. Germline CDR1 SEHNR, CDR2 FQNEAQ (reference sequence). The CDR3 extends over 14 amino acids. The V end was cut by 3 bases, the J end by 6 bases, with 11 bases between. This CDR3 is CASSFEGVHEKLFF. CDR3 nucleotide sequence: TGTGCCAGCAGCTTCGAGGGTGTTCATGAAAAACTGTTTTTT.

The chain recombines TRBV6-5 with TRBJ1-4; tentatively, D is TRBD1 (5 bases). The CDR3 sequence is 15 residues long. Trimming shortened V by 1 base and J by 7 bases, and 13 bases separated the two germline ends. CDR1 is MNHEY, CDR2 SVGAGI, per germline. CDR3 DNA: TGTGCCAGCAGTTACTGGGCAGGGAAGGGTGAAAAACTGTTTTTT. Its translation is CASSYWAGKGEKLFF.

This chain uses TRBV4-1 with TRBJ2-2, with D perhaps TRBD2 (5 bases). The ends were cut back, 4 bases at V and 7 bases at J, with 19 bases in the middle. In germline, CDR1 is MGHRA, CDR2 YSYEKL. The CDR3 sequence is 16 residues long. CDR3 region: CASSPFGGLGGGELFF. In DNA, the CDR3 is TGCGCCAGCAGCCCTTTTGGCGGCCTTGGAGGCGGGGAGCTGTTTTTT.

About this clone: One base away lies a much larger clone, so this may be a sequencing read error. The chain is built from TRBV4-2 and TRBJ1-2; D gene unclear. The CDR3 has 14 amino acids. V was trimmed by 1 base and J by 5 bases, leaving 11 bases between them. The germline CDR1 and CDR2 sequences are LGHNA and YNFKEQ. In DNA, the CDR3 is TGTGCCAGCAGCCAAGCAGATGGACTTTATGGCTACACCTTC. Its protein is CASSQADGLYGYTF.

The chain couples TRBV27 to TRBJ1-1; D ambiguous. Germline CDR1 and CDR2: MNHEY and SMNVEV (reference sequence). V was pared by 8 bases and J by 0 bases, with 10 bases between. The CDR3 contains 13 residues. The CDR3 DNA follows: TGTGCCAGCGTAGGATTTATGAACACTGAAGCTTTCTTT. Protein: CASVGFMNTEAFF.

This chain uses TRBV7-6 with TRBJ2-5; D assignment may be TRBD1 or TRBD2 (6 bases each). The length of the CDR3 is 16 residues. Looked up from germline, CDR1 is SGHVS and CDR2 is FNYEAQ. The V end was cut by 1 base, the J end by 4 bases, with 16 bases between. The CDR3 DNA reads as TGTGCCAGCAGCTTAGAAGGGGGGCCAGTGAGAGAGACCCAGTACTTC. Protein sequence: CASSLEGGPVRETQYF. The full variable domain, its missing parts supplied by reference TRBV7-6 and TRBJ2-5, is GAGVSQSPRYKVTKRGQDVALRCDPISGHVSLYWYRQALGQGPEFLTYFNYEAQQDKSGLPNDRFSAERPEGSISTLTIQRTEQRDSAMYRCASSLEGGPVRETQYFGPGTRLLVL.

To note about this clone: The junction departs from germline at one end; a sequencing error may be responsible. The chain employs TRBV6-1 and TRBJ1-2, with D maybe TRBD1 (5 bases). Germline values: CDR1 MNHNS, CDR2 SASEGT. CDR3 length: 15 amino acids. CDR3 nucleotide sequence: TGTGCCAGCAGTCCCCTTGGGGGGACCGGCACTGGCCACACCTTC. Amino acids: CASSPLGGTGTGHTF.

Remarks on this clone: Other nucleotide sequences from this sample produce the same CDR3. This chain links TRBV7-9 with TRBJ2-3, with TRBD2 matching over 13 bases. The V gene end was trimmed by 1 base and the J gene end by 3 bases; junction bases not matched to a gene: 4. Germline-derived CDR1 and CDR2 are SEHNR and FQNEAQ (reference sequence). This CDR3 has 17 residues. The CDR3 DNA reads TGTGCCAGCAGCTTAGGACTAGCGGGGGGTAAAACAGATACGCAGTATTTT. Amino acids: CASSLGLAGGKTDTQYF.

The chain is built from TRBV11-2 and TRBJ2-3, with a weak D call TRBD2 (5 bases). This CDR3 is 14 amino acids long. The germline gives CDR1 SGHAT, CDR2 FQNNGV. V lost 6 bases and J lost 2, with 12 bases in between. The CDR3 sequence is CASRERPSTDTQYF. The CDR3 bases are TGTGCCAGCAGGGAGCGGCCCTCCACAGATACGCAGTATTTT.

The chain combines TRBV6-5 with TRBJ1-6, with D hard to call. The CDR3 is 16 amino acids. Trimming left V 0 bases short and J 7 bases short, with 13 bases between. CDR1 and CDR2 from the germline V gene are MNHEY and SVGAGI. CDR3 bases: TGTGCCAGCAGTTACTCGCCCAGGCATCCAAATTCACCCCTCCACTTT. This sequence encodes CASSYSPRHPNSPLHF.

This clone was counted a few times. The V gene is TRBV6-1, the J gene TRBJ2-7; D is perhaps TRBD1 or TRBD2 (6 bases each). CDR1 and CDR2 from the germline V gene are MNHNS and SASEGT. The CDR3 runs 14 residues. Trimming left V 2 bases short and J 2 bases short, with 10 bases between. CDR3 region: CASSEPGGPYEQYF. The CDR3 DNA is TGTGCCAGCAGTGAACCCGGGGGCCCCTACGAGCAGTACTTC.